The subject of this entry is one T cell receptor (beta chain). Its target is unknown. The record originates from a study of T cells in narcolepsy. Overall study: Patients with NT1 or NT2 and healthy control donors were enrolled. Notes on the study in general: Reportedly, autoreactive clonotypes were serially detected in patients' blood but not controls'. Comparing one patient's CSF and blood CD4+ clonotypes highlighted HCRT- and TRIB2-specific autoreactive clonotypes. In some patient and control memory CD4+ samples, autoreactive clones were absent.

The CDR3 totals 15 residues. Germline-derived CDR1 and CDR2 are MGHDK and SYGVNS. The V and J ends lost 5 bases and 1 base respectively, with 14 bases between them. Produced via immunoSEQ multiplex PCR; TCRdb's table is partial and in-frame only. The table records just under 35,000 clones, about 85% of them present only once. The sequenced sample was memory (CD45RA-) CD4+ T cells from blood. This clonotype was obtained from a human donor in good health. This sequence joins TRBV25-1 and TRBJ2-5, with D perhaps TRBD1 (6 bases). The CDR3 DNA is TGTGCCAGCAGTAACCACGGGACACTCCAAGAGACCCAGTACTTC. Amino acids: CASSNHGTLQETQYF.